Reported below is one T cell receptor (beta chain). Its target is unknown. TCRdb redid the calling of the reads with MiXCR, one entry per CDR3 protein. The sample has around 130,000 distinct CDR3 sequences; about 24% are singletons. This sample was included in a study of T cell repertoires in cytomegalovirus infection. The overall study: Indicated by public TCR beta signatures were CMV infection and matching HLA type.

Whole-study results and caveats: CMV carriers with the relevant HLA were identified by cumulative public TCR beta family frequency. There were HLA-C-restricted CMV-specific TCR beta clonotypes dominating the ex vivo response.

Trimming removed 1 base from V and 1 base from J, with 10 bases in between. This CDR3 spans 15 amino acids. The germline CDR1 and CDR2 sequences are SGHDN and FVKESK. The rearrangement links TRBV14 to TRBJ2-5; tentatively, D is TRBD1 (5 bases). The clonotype originates from a human donor in good health (CMV status not recorded). Some clones in this sample may be carry-over from other donors' samples. Material: PBMCs, sequenced either directly or after in vitro stimulation (not recorded which). CDR3 in amino acids: CASSQGQKIQETQYF. CDR3 sequence (DNA): TGTGCCAGCAGCCAAGGACAGAAGATCCAAGAGACCCAGTACTTC.